Presented here are 6 T cell receptor beta chains from one specimen sequenced in a study of blood T cell repertoires in COVID-19. Libraries were prepared by immunoSEQ multiplex PCR; TCRdb keeps only in-frame clonotypes and omits some of them. This sample has about 180,000 clones; roughly nine tenths occur once, and the top ten carry approximately 2.3%. Sequencing was done on a sample of PBMCs or T cells enriched from blood (not recorded which). Every receptor here comes from a woman in her forties with acute COVID-19.

This clone was detected once. The chain uses TRBV4-1 and TRBJ2-1, with TRBD2 matching over 8 bases. V shed 0 bases, J shed 8 bases, and the junction held 12 bases outside the gene matches. Germline-derived CDR1 and CDR2 are MGHRA and YSYEKL. The CDR3 totals 17 residues. The CDR3 here is CASSQDKEGTRIHEQFF. The CDR3 DNA reads TGCGCCAGCAGCCAAGATAAAGAAGGGACTAGGATCCATGAGCAGTTCTTC.

The rearrangement joins TRBV4-3 to TRBJ2-5; 9 bases are shared with TRBD2. V shed 0 bases, J shed 5 bases, and the junction held 7 bases outside the gene matches. The germline CDR1 and CDR2 sequences are LGHNA and YSLEER. CDR3 size: 16 residues. The CDR3 nucleotides read TGCGCCAGCAGCCAAGATCTGGCGGGAGGGGCCGAGACCCAGTACTTC. Translation gives CASSQDLAGGAETQYF.

CDR3 in DNA: TGTGCCAGCAGTTTAACCAGGAACACAGATACGCAGTATTTT. Translation: CASSLTRNTDTQYF. V and J are TRBV6-5 and TRBJ2-3, with unresolved D. The CDR3 runs to 14 residues. V lost 4 bases, J lost 2 bases, and 10 bases lay in between. Germline CDR1 MNHEY, CDR2 SVGAGI.

This clone was seen a single time. The genes are TRBV9 and TRBJ2-3; D perhaps matches TRBD2 (6 bases). The V and J ends lost 2 bases and 1 base respectively, with 20 bases between them. Germline values: CDR1 SGDLS, CDR2 YYNGEE. CDR3 length equals 18 residues. CDR3 sequence (DNA): TGTGCCAGCAGCGTCCCCGTCTTTAGCGGCCCAGGCACAGATACGCAGTATTTT. This sequence encodes CASSVPVFSGPGTDTQYF. Together with reference TRBV9 and TRBJ2-3, the CDR3 gives the full variable domain: DSGVTQTPKHLITATGQRVTLRCSPRSGDLSVYWYQQSLDQGLQFLIQYYNGEERAKGNILERFSAQQFPDLHSELNLSSLELGDSALYFCASSVPVFSGPGTDTQYFGPGTRLTVL.

The table lists this clone with a few counts. The rearrangement links TRBV5-4 to TRBJ2-5, with TRBD1 identical over 7 bases. The CDR3 covers 13 residues. Germline CDR1 and CDR2: SGHNT and YYREEE (reference sequence). V was pared by 4 bases and J by 6 bases, with 6 bases of the junction left unmatched. The CDR3 reads CASSPGTAKTQYF. CDR3 sequence (DNA): TGTGCCAGCAGCCCCGGGACAGCAAAGACCCAGTACTTC.

Note on this clone: An end of the junction does not agree with germline; a read error may underlie this. The chain recombines TRBV2 with TRBJ1-2; TRBD1 is a possible D gene (6 bases). This CDR3 spans 12 amino acids. Germline V gene sequence: CDR1 SNHLY, CDR2 FYNNEI. The CDR3 DNA reads as TGTGCCAGCAGTGAGCGGTACCGGGACATAGCCTTC. Protein: CASSERYRDIAF.